Listed below are T cell receptor beta chains from one sample, sequenced in a study of blood T cells in healthy people across ages. One entry per CDR3 protein results from TCRdb running MiXCR on the 5' RACE reads. The sample consists of over 750,000 distinct CDR3 sequences, 20% to 25% of them appearing once. Separately, the same data were catalogued under a study of T cells of mothers and their children.

The sample comprised blood. All receptors come from a boy aged 10-17 years in good health. Both conserved end residues are part of each CDR3. A D gene is named only where the DNA matches it firmly. Not every row has a clone size; where given, it reads once, few, many or a size class.

>TRBD2|TRBJ2-7|-|TRBV5-5
CASSLEGGKGHEQYF
TGTGCCAGCAGCTTGGAGGGAGGGAAAGGCCACGAGCAGTACTTC
>TRBD2|TRBJ2-1|-|TRBV30
CACNPGGRDNEQFF
TGTGCCTGCAACCCCGGCGGGAGGGACAATGAGCAGTTCTTC
>TRBD2|TRBJ2-1|-|TRBV7-9
CASIGLAGYNEQFF
TGTGCCAGCATAGGACTAGCGGGATACAATGAGCAGTTCTTC
>TRBD1|TRBJ2-5|few|TRBV9
CASSDSEGAGETQYF
TGTGCCAGCAGCGATAGCGAGGGGGCAGGCGAGACCCAGTACTTC
>TRBD1|TRBJ2-5|-|TRBV12-3/TRBV12-4
CASSSRQGETQYF
TGTGCCAGTAGTTCTCGACAGGGGGAGACCCAGTACTTC
>-|TRBJ2-7|-|TRBV20-1
CSVPLRYEQYF
TGCAGTGTTCCCCTTAGATACGAGCAGTACTTC
>-|TRBJ2-7|once|TRBV6-2/TRBV6-3
CASSYSPEWGTYEQYF
TGTGCCAGCAGTTACTCCCCGGAATGGGGAACCTACGAGCAGTACTTC
>-|TRBJ2-7|-|TRBV20-1
CSAQRGNEQYF
TGCAGTGCCCAGAGGGGAAACGAGCAGTACTTC
>-|TRBJ1-2|-|TRBV6-6
CASSYLQEDDGYTF
TGTGCCAGCAGTTATTTACAGGAGGATGACGGCTACACCTTC
>TRBD2|TRBJ2-1|few|TRBV27
CASSWTSGGYEQFF
TGTGCCAGCAGCTGGACTAGCGGGGGCTATGAGCAGTTCTTC
>-|TRBJ1-3|few|TRBV7-2
CASSARTVSGNTIYF
TGTGCCAGCAGCGCCCGGACCGTCTCTGGAAACACCATATATTTT
>TRBD2|TRBJ2-3|-|TRBV14
CASSQGWERGADTQYF
TGTGCCAGCAGCCAAGGATGGGAGCGGGGGGCGGATACGCAGTATTTT
>-|TRBJ2-1|few|TRBV27
CATQRGNNEQFF
TGTGCCACCCAGAGGGGGAACAATGAGCAGTTCTTC
>-|TRBJ2-5|-|TRBV7-3
CASSGGSQETQYF
TGTGCCAGCAGCGGGGGATCTCAAGAGACCCAGTACTTC
>-|TRBJ2-1|-|TRBV15
CATSRDLGDEQFF
TGTGCCACCAGCAGAGATCTGGGGGATGAGCAGTTCTTC
>-|TRBJ2-5|-|TRBV5-6
CASSFLGGWYQETQYF
TGTGCCAGCAGCTTCCTCGGGGGATGGTACCAAGAGACCCAGTACTTC
>-|TRBJ2-1|-|TRBV25-1
CASSESDKRNEQFF
TGTGCCAGCAGTGAATCGGACAAAAGGAATGAGCAGTTCTTC
>TRBD2|TRBJ2-7|few|TRBV28
CASSFGLAGRFYEQYF
TGTGCCAGCAGTTTCGGACTAGCGGGGAGATTCTACGAGCAGTACTTC
>-|TRBJ1-2|-|TRBV7-2
CASTSVPTAYYGYTF
TGTGCCAGCACCTCGGTGCCAACGGCTTACTATGGCTACACCTTC
>-|TRBJ2-3|-|TRBV20-1
CSARDSQGTDTQYF
TGCAGTGCTAGGGATTCGCAGGGCACAGATACGCAGTATTTT
>TRBD2|TRBJ2-3|-|TRBV7-2
CASILPQLAGGPDTQYF
TGTGCCAGCATCCTTCCCCAGCTAGCGGGAGGGCCCGATACGCAGTATTTT
>-|TRBJ2-7|-|TRBV7-9
CASSCSWAGIYEQYF
TGTGCCAGCAGCTGCTCCTGGGCGGGAATATACGAGCAGTACTTC
>-|TRBJ1-1|few|TRBV6-2/TRBV6-3
CASSVQGRGENTEAFF
TGTGCCAGCAGCGTACAGGGACGGGGTGAGAACACTGAAGCTTTCTTT
>TRBD1|TRBJ2-3|few|TRBV9
CASSVGDRPTDTQYF
TGTGCCAGCAGCGTAGGGGACAGGCCCACAGATACGCAGTATTTT
>-|TRBJ1-4|-|TRBV29-1
CSVVAGLNEKLFF
TGCAGCGTTGTGGCAGGCCTTAATGAAAAACTGTTTTTT
>-|TRBJ2-2|-|TRBV7-6
CASSHRATGELFF
TGTGCCAGCAGCCACAGGGCGACCGGGGAGCTGTTTTTT
>TRBD2|TRBJ2-3|-|TRBV5-6
CASSTLLWTSGRAPDTQYF
TGTGCCAGCAGTACCTTACTTTGGACTAGCGGGAGGGCCCCGGATACGCAGTATTTT
>-|TRBJ2-4|few|TRBV7-2
CASSLVSQTLAKNIQYF
TGTGCCAGCAGCTTAGTGTCGCAGACTCTAGCCAAAAACATTCAGTACTTC
>TRBD1|TRBJ1-6|-|TRBV20-1
CSARDLSDRANSPLHF
TGCAGTGCTAGAGATCTATCCGACAGGGCTAATTCACCCCTCCACTTT
>-|TRBJ2-3|-|TRBV3-1
CASSRRASGDTQYF
TGTGCCAGCAGCCGGAGGGCCTCGGGCGATACGCAGTATTTT
>-|TRBJ2-6|few|TRBV6-1
CASSEAARLSGANVLTF
TGTGCCAGCAGTGAAGCAGCCAGGCTCTCTGGGGCCAACGTCCTGACTTTC
>-|TRBJ2-2|few|TRBV6-1
CASLGQPNTGELFF
TGTGCCAGCCTGGGGCAGCCTAACACCGGGGAGCTGTTTTTT
>-|TRBJ2-5|few|TRBV11-1
CASSQNPLGGGETQHF
TGTGCCAGCAGCCAGAACCCACTAGGCGGCGGGGAGACCCAGCACTTC
>-|TRBJ2-7|few|TRBV28
CASSYGPGPYEQYF
TGTGCCAGCAGTTACGGACCCGGCCCCTACGAGCAGTACTTC
>-|TRBJ2-7|-|TRBV12-3/TRBV12-4
CASNIQGSPYEQYF
TGTGCCAGCAATATACAGGGTTCTCCCTACGAGCAGTACTTC
>-|TRBJ1-2|many|TRBV28
CASLLVGATRYTF
TGTGCCAGCCTCCTAGTCGGGGCAACTCGCTACACCTTC
>-|TRBJ2-2|-|TRBV27
CASSPPWDTNTGELFF
TGTGCCAGCAGTCCACCTTGGGACACCAACACCGGGGAGCTGTTTTTT
>-|TRBJ1-2|few|TRBV6-6
CASSGTETYGYTF
TGTGCCAGCAGCGGGACGGAAACGTATGGCTACACCTTC
>-|TRBJ2-2|-|TRBV20-1
CSASGEHNGELFF
TGCAGTGCTAGCGGGGAACATAACGGGGAGCTGTTTTTT
>-|TRBJ1-2|-|TRBV4-3
CASSQRDGNYGYTF
TGCGCCAGCAGCCAACGGGACGGGAACTATGGCTACACCTTC
>-|TRBJ2-5|few|TRBV7-2
CASSLAGIEDETQYF
TGTGCCAGCAGCTTAGCTGGGATCGAAGATGAGACCCAGTACTTC
>-|TRBJ1-4|-|TRBV7-8
CASSVGLGNEKLFF
TGTGCCAGCAGCGTAGGACTGGGGAATGAAAAACTGTTTTTT
>-|TRBJ1-5|-|TRBV5-8
CASSLGDADQPQHF
TGTGCCAGCAGCTTGGGGGACGCCGATCAGCCCCAGCATTTT
>-|TRBJ1-2|once|TRBV6-1
CASSEAILEPQNYGYTF
TGTGCCAGCAGTGAGGCTATTCTTGAGCCTCAAAACTATGGCTACACCTTC
>-|TRBJ2-7|-|TRBV9
CASSVEGGDSSSYEQYF
TGTGCCAGCAGCGTAGAGGGGGGGGACTCGAGCTCCTACGAGCAGTACTTC
>TRBD2|TRBJ2-3|once|TRBV29-1
CSVLSGGDPQYF
TGCAGCGTCCTAAGCGGGGGAGATCCGCAGTATTTT
>-|TRBJ1-2|-|TRBV29-1
CSVASVNYGYTF
TGCAGCGTTGCGTCGGTTAACTATGGCTACACCTTC
>-|TRBJ2-7|-|TRBV11-2
CASSFVYYEQYF
TGTGCCAGCAGCTTTGTCTACTACGAGCAGTACTTC
>-|TRBJ1-3|-|TRBV6-5
CTSSYGGISGNTIYF
TGTACCAGCAGTTATGGGGGAATCTCTGGAAACACCATATATTTT
>-|TRBJ2-5|few|TRBV4-3
CASSQAGPTYQETQCF
TGCGCCAGCAGCCAAGCAGGGCCAACCTACCAAGAGACCCAGTGCTTC
>TRBD1|TRBJ2-5|few|TRBV28
CASSQLPGLTGGETQYF
TGTGCCAGCAGTCAGTTACCAGGTCTAACAGGGGGAGAGACCCAGTACTTC
>-|TRBJ2-1|few|TRBV2
CASSDAIAMGYNEQFF
TGTGCCAGCAGCGACGCAATAGCAATGGGCTACAATGAGCAGTTCTTC